The 9 T cell receptor beta chains below come from one sample, sequenced in a study of post-analysis software for immune sequencing data. Study findings and constraints: TRBV segments more frequent in patients than in controls numbered several and included TRBV5-6, TRBV5-1 and TRBV20-1.

These receptors' targets are unknown. Unique molecular identifiers were present in the TCR beta cDNA libraries. TCRdb re-called the PCR reads with MiXCR, one entry per CDR3 protein. The sample has roughly 600,000 distinct CDR3 sequences, 44% seen once. Material: blood. The receptors shown here come from a girl aged 10 to 17 with multiple sclerosis.

The V and J genes are TRBV6-1 and TRBJ2-7; D may be TRBD1 (5 bases). Looked up from germline, CDR1 is MNHNS and CDR2 is SASEGT. This CDR3 is built from 15 residues. The V gene lost 2 bases and the J gene lost 2 bases, with 13 bases spanning the gap. The CDR3 bases are TGTGCCAGCAGTGAAAGGTACAGGCAGACCTACGAGCAGTACTTC. It specifies CASSERYRQTYEQYF.

In its sample, this clonotype was seen a few times. This rearrangement joins TRBV5-5 to TRBJ2-1, with D possibly matching TRBD1 (7 bases). Trimming took off 5 bases at V and 8 bases at J, with 14 bases between the two ends. Germline-derived CDR1 and CDR2 are SGHKS and YYEKEE (reference sequence). This CDR3 region has 13 residues. DNA for the CDR3: TGTGCCAGCAGGACAGGGAGGACCGATGAGCAGTTCTTC. Protein: CASRTGRTDEQFF.

This clonotype has just a few counts. This rearrangement joins TRBV20-1 to TRBJ2-7; maybe TRBD2 (5 bases). This CDR3 has 11 amino acids. Germline V gives CDR1 DFQATT, CDR2 SNEGSKA (reference sequence). V lost 3 bases to trimming and J lost 9 bases, with 12 bases between them. CDR3 amino acids: CSASRAGGQYF. CDR3 DNA sequence: TGCAGTGCTAGTAGGGCCGGAGGGCAGTACTTC.

The J gene is TRBJ2-1, the V gene TRBV7-3; D is possibly TRBD2 (6 bases). The CDR3 totals 15 residues. The germline CDR1 and CDR2 sequences are SGHTA and FQGTGA. Trimming stripped 1 base from V and 4 bases from J, with 11 bases between. CDR3 amino acids: CASSLSGAGYNEQFF. CDR3 coding DNA: TGTGCCAGCAGCTTAAGCGGGGCAGGATACAATGAGCAGTTCTTC.

This clonotype was recorded many times. V is TRBV12-3 or TRBV12-4 and J is TRBJ2-7, with D possibly called TRBD1 or TRBD2 (5 bases each). The V end was cut by 7 bases, the J end by 6 bases, with 22 bases between. CDR3 size: 15 residues. The CDR3 coding sequence is TGTGCCAGCATTAAAGGGGATATAAGAGGGATCGAGCAGTACTTC. Amino acids: CASIKGDIRGIEQYF.

In this sample, this clonotype turned up a few times. V usage is TRBV20-1 and J usage is TRBJ1-4; TRBD1 might be the D (5 bases). In germline, CDR1 is DFQATT, CDR2 SNEGSKA (reference sequence). The CDR3 spans 14 residues. The ends were cut back, 0 bases at V and 3 bases at J, with 8 bases in the middle. CDR3 nucleotides: TGCAGTGCTAGAGATTCGACAGCTAATGAAAAACTGTTTTTT. It encodes CSARDSTANEKLFF.

This rearrangement joins TRBV20-1 to TRBJ2-2; D unresolved. Germline lookup yields CDR1 DFQATT and CDR2 SNEGSKA (reference sequence). Trimming removed 3 bases from V and 8 bases from J, with 10 bases in between. This CDR3 spans 12 amino acids. CDR3 in amino acids: CSARDIPGELFF. The CDR3 bases are TGCAGTGCTAGGGATATTCCGGGGGAGCTGTTTTTT.

The chain employs TRBV20-1 and TRBJ1-2; D unclear. V dropped 3 bases and J dropped 8 bases, with 10 bases sitting between them. Germline CDR1 is DFQATT and CDR2 is SNEGSKA (reference sequence). The CDR3 spans 11 residues. CDR3 bases: TGCAGTGCTAGGAATATCGAGGGCTACACCTTC. Protein product: CSARNIEGYTF.

The V and J genes are TRBV12-3 or TRBV12-4 and TRBJ2-7; D gene uncertain. V was cut by 3 bases and J by 0 bases, with 24 bases left in between. The CDR3 runs to 19 residues. CDR3 loop: CASSFQTSVSLHLSYEQYF. The CDR3, as DNA: TGTGCCAGCAGTTTCCAAACTTCGGTCAGCCTCCACCTCTCCTACGAGCAGTACTTC.